The entry below gives a single TCR beta chain sequence along with its context. No antigen is known for it. These data belong to a study of radiotherapy plus CTLA-4 blockade in lung cancer. Study results and caveats: TCR clones originating in tumors grew in number in blood after radiotherapy plus ipilimumab.

This CDR3 region has 15 residues. Germline loops: CDR1 SGHDT, CDR2 YYEEEE. Trimming removed 4 bases at V and 6 bases at J, with 19 bases between. Produced via immunoSEQ multiplex PCR; TCRdb's table is partial and in-frame only. The repertoire includes approximately 90,000 clones, 83% of them detected once, and around 0.78% sits in the top ten. The specimen was peripheral blood, collected from a patient treated with radiotherapy plus ipilimumab. This TCR came from a human donor with non-small cell lung cancer who had stable disease on radiotherapy plus ipilimumab. V and J are TRBV5-6 and TRBJ1-2; unclear D gene. This chain's CDR3 is CASSGNKDIQNGYTF. The CDR3 DNA sequence: TGTGCCAGCAGCGGAAACAAAGACATCCAAAATGGCTACACCTTC. The entire variable domain, with the rest obtained from reference TRBV5-6 and TRBJ1-2, is as follows: DAGVTQSPTHLIKTRGQQVTLRCSPKSGHDTVSWYQQALGQGPQFIFQYYEEEERQRGNFPDRFSGHQFPNYSSELNVNALLLGDSALYLCASSGNKDIQNGYTFGSGTRLTVV.